This passage covers 31 T cell receptor beta chains from one sample sequenced in a study of T cell repertoires in cytomegalovirus infection. Each CDR3 protein is one row after TCRdb ran MiXCR on the reads. The table lists around 440,000 distinct CDR3 sequences, about 10% of them singletons. The source material was PBMCs. Receptor source: a human donor in good health (CMV status not recorded). Some clones in this sample may be carry-over from other donors' samples.

J is TRBJ2-7 and V is TRBV4-2, with a weak D call TRBD2 (5 bases). The CDR3 length is 12 residues. The germline V gene encodes CDR1 LGHNA and CDR2 YNFKEQ. Trimming took off 4 bases at V and 5 bases at J, with 9 bases between the two ends. CDR3: CASSPSRDEQYF. The CDR3, as DNA: TGTGCCAGCAGCCCCTCGAGGGACGAGCAGTACTTC.

This clonotype was counted only a few times. The CDR3 here is CASSTGFSGNTIYF. The CDR3 region has the DNA TGTGCCAGCAGCACAGGGTTCTCTGGAAACACCATATATTTT. The chain has TRBV6-5 and TRBJ1-3, with TRBD1 as a possible D gene (6 bases). This CDR3 is 14 amino acids long. Trimming left V 6 bases short and J 0 bases short, with 9 bases between. CDR1 and CDR2 (germline): MNHEY, SVGAGI.

On this clonotype itself: A read error is possible here, since a much larger clone lies one base away. J is TRBJ2-1 and V is TRBV10-3; TRBD2 is a possible D gene (6 bases). V was shortened by 6 bases and J by 3 bases, with 15 bases between the two germline ends. CDR3 length: 15 amino acids. The germline V gene has CDR1 ENHRY and CDR2 SYGVKD. In nucleotides, the CDR3 is TGTGCCATCAGGGGAGCGGGTAGCTTCTACAATGAGCAGTTCTTC. Its protein product is CAIRGAGSFYNEQFF.

This clonotype was seen at least ten times. The V gene is TRBV7-9, the J gene TRBJ1-3; D unresolved. Germline V gives CDR1 SEHNR, CDR2 FQNEAQ (reference sequence). There are 13 residues in the CDR3. The V and J ends lost 3 bases and 4 bases respectively, with 7 bases between them. CDR3 DNA sequence: TGTGCCAGCAGCTTGGCCAGCGGAAACACCATATATTTT. This sequence encodes CASSLASGNTIYF.

This clonotype appeared a few times. The rearrangement links TRBV6-2 or TRBV6-3 to TRBJ2-7; TRBD1 might be the D (5 bases). This CDR3 is 12 amino acids long. Trimming took 7 bases from V and 5 from J, leaving 12 bases between them. CDR1 is MNHEY and CDR2 is SVGEGT in the germline V gene. This chain's CDR3 is CASKGLRDEQYF. In nucleotides, the CDR3 is TGTGCCAGCAAGGGGTTAAGGGACGAGCAGTACTTC.

The rearrangement uses TRBV5-5 and TRBJ2-5, with TRBD1 identical over 7 bases. The CDR3 runs to 14 residues. Germline V gene data show CDR1 as SGHKS and CDR2 as YYEKEE (reference sequence). V was pared by 3 bases and J by 2 bases, with 4 bases of the junction left unmatched. CDR3 sequence reads: CASSWDRLQETQYF. CDR3 coding DNA: TGTGCCAGCAGCTGGGACAGACTACAAGAGACCCAGTACTTC.

This clonotype came up a few times. The chain is built from TRBV27 and TRBJ2-1; 9 bases are a match to TRBD2. Unmatched junction bases numbered 9, after V lost 0 bases and J lost 9 bases. The CDR3 length is 16 residues. Germline-derived CDR1 and CDR2 are MNHEY and SMNVEV (reference sequence). The CDR3 nucleotides are TGTGCCAGCAGTTTATCCCGCGCGGGAGGGCTTGGTGAGCAGTTCTTC. Translation: CASSLSRAGGLGEQFF.

This clonotype was seen a handful of times. This sequence joins TRBV29-1 and TRBJ1-5; D perhaps matches TRBD1 (5 bases). Between the trimmed V and J ends, which lost 4 bases and 3 bases, there was a span of 16 bases. Germline CDR1 is SQVTM and CDR2 is ANQGSEA. The CDR3 length is 15 residues. This CDR3 reads CSVVAGGGVNQPQHF. CDR3 nucleotide sequence: TGCAGCGTTGTGGCTGGGGGGGGAGTCAATCAGCCCCAGCATTTT.

This clonotype was counted many times. This chain connects TRBV10-3 to TRBJ1-2, with 8 bases lining up with TRBD1. In germline, CDR1 is ENHRY, CDR2 SYGVKD. Trimming removed 0 bases from V and 6 bases from J; junction bases left unmatched: 3. The CDR3 totals 14 residues. DNA for the CDR3: TGTGCCATCAGTGAGTCGGGGGGACAGGATGGCTACACCTTC. This codes for CAISESGGQDGYTF.

This clonotype was recorded many times. The gene calls are TRBV6-6 and TRBJ2-7; TRBD2 agrees at 7 bases. J gave up 5 bases and V 4 bases, and 5 bases lay outside the gene matches. Germline V gene data show CDR1 as MNHNY and CDR2 as SVGAGI (reference sequence). The CDR3 loop spans 13 amino acids. The CDR3: CASSSLATHEQYF. CDR3 DNA: TGTGCCAGCAGTTCACTAGCGACCCACGAGCAGTACTTC.

This clonotype was observed many times. The gene calls are TRBV3-1 and TRBJ2-5; maybe TRBD2 (5 bases). Trimming pared 7 bases from V and 5 bases from J, leaving 17 bases between. CDR1 is LGHDT and CDR2 is YNNKEL in the germline V gene (reference sequence). The CDR3 loop spans 14 amino acids. The CDR3 here is CASTRVPSRETQYF. DNA for the CDR3: TGTGCCAGCACCCGAGTCCCTAGCCGGGAGACCCAGTACTTC.

This chain joins TRBV20-1 and TRBJ2-4, with TRBD2 matching 9 bases. The CDR3 spans 14 residues. V shed 3 bases and J 7 bases; nucleotides not matched to a gene: 7. Germline values: CDR1 DFQATT, CDR2 SNEGSKA (reference sequence). CDR3 region: CSASSPGLANIQYF. CDR3 in DNA: TGCAGTGCTAGCTCTCCGGGACTAGCTAACATTCAGTACTTC.

This clonotype was detected many times. The chain combines TRBV10-1 with TRBJ1-1; 8 nucleotides line up with TRBD1. CDR1 is WNHNN and CDR2 is SYGVQD in the germline V gene (reference sequence). This CDR3 spans 14 amino acids. With V trimmed by 5 bases and J by 3 bases, 5 bases remained unmatched. The CDR3 reads CASSRSTGDTEAFF. In DNA, the CDR3 is TGCGCCAGCAGTAGGTCGACAGGGGACACTGAAGCTTTCTTT.

There are a few counts of this clonotype. V usage is TRBV20-1 and J usage is TRBJ2-1; D might be TRBD2 (6 bases). Looked up from germline, CDR1 is DFQATT and CDR2 is SNEGSKA (reference sequence). The V gene lost 0 bases and the J gene lost 7 bases, with 13 bases spanning the gap. This CDR3 contains 14 residues. For the CDR3, the DNA is TGCAGTGCTAGAGATCTTAGGGCGGGGAATGAGCAGTTCTTC. Translation gives CSARDLRAGNEQFF.

In this sample, this clonotype turned up many times. This sequence joins TRBV6-1 and TRBJ2-3; D unresolved. CDR3 length equals 12 residues. Trimming left V 5 bases short and J 4 bases short, with 7 bases between. Germline V CDR1 and CDR2: MNHNS, SASEGT. CDR3 in amino acids: CASSSSPDTQYF. The CDR3 coding sequence is TGTGCCAGCAGTTCCAGCCCAGATACGCAGTATTTT.

This clonotype has a count of ten or more. This chain links TRBV11-2 with TRBJ1-6; 8 positions agree with TRBD1. CDR1 and CDR2 (germline): SGHAT, FQNNGV. V trimming: 1 base; J trimming: 1 base; junction bases outside the gene matches: 3. CDR3 length: 17 amino acids. Here the CDR3 DNA reads TGTGCCAGCAGCTTAGGGGGACAGGAATCCTATAATTCACCCCTCCACTTT. This codes for CASSLGGQESYNSPLHF.

This chain links TRBV29-1 with TRBJ2-6; no reliable D call. V lost 5 bases and J lost 0, with 8 bases in between. CDR1 and CDR2 (germline): SQVTM, ANQGSEA. The CDR3 totals 14 residues. CDR3 sequence (DNA): TGCAGCGTTTTACATAGCTCTGGGGCCAACGTCCTGACTTTC. Translating it yields CSVLHSSGANVLTF.

This clonotype has at least ten counts. The V gene is TRBV7-2, the J gene TRBJ2-1; no firm D call. CDR1 SGHTA and CDR2 FQGNSA come from the germline V gene. V was pared by 5 bases and J by 9 bases, with 17 bases between. The CDR3 has 14 residues. The CDR3 DNA sequence: TGTGCCAGCAGCCCCACCAGCTCGAACCCTGAGCAGTTCTTC. Translating it yields CASSPTSSNPEQFF. The whole variable domain, filled in from reference TRBV7-2 and TRBJ2-1, reads GAGVSQSPSNKVTEKGKDVELRCDPISGHTALYWYRQSLGQGLEFLIYFQGNSAPDKSGLPSDRFSAERTGGSVSTLTIQRTQQEDSAVYLCASSPTSSNPEQFFGPGTRLTVL.

This chain joins TRBV29-1 and TRBJ2-7; 10 bases agree with TRBD2. The CDR3 is made up of 15 amino acids. V lost 8 bases to trimming and J lost 6 bases; unmatched junction nucleotides: 16. Germline assignment: CDR1 SQVTM and CDR2 ANQGSEA. The CDR3 sequence: CSIEAAGGAFGEQYF. CDR3 DNA sequence: TGCAGCATCGAGGCAGCGGGAGGGGCCTTCGGCGAGCAGTACTTC.

CDR3 amino acids: CSVDLLGGEGYTF. CDR3 bases: TGCAGCGTTGACCTGCTCGGGGGTGAGGGCTACACCTTC. The J gene is TRBJ1-2, the V gene TRBV29-1, with a possible D match to TRBD1 (5 bases). The CDR3 is 13 amino acids. CDR1 and CDR2 from the germline V gene are SQVTM and ANQGSEA. Trimming removed 3 bases at V and 8 bases at J, with 16 bases between.

V is TRBV2 and J is TRBJ1-2, with D hard to call. The V gene's germline CDR1 is SNHLY and CDR2 FYNNEI. The CDR3 covers 14 residues. Between the trimmed V and J ends, which lost 3 bases and 3 bases, there was a span of 11 bases. In DNA, the CDR3 is TGTGCCAGCAGTGATGGCCTAGGCGACTATGGCTACACCTTC. It encodes CASSDGLGDYGYTF.

The rearrangement uses TRBV25-1 and TRBJ2-6; 9 bases map to TRBD1. The CDR3 length is 15 residues. The junction had 4 bases not matched to a gene; V was cut back by 4 bases and J by 6 bases. Germline V gene lookup returns CDR1 MGHDK and CDR2 SYGVNS. The CDR3 loop reads CASSGTGAQANVLTF. In nucleotides, the CDR3 is TGTGCCAGCAGTGGGACAGGGGCCCAGGCCAACGTCCTGACTTTC.

This clonotype was observed at least ten times. The chain carries TRBV19 and TRBJ1-6; no clear D gene. V was clipped by 7 bases and J by 0 bases, with 7 bases between them. Germline CDR1 reads LNHDA; CDR2 reads SQIVND (reference sequence). The length of the CDR3 is 14 residues. The chain's CDR3 is CASISSSYNSPLHF. CDR3 bases: TGTGCCAGTATTAGCAGCTCCTATAATTCACCCCTCCACTTT.

In regard to this clonotype: This could be a read error, since a much larger clone is one nucleotide away. This chain joins TRBV10-3 and TRBJ2-1; 11 bases line up with TRBD2. The length of the CDR3 is 20 residues. The germline V gene has CDR1 ENHRY and CDR2 SYGVKD. The CDR3: CSILVEGRTSGPSSYNEQFF. The CDR3 bases are TGTTCCATCCTCGTCGAAGGACGGACTAGCGGGCCCAGCTCCTACAATGAGCAGTTCTTC.

Comments on this clonotype: The junction departs from germline at one end; a sequencing error may be responsible. The rearrangement links TRBV6-5 to TRBJ2-1; D not resolved. Germline V gene data show CDR1 as MNHEY and CDR2 as SVGAGI. CDR3 length: 13 amino acids. The CDR3 DNA follows: TGTGCCAGCAGTTACTCAGAAGGGAATGAGCGGTTCTTC. This gives the protein CASSYSEGNERFF.

The table lists this clonotype with many counts. The V gene is TRBV5-4, the J gene TRBJ2-3; TRBD2 aligns across 10 bases. In germline, CDR1 is SGHNT, CDR2 YYREEE (reference sequence). This CDR3 has 15 amino acids. V shed 2 bases and J 7 bases; nucleotides not matched to a gene: 7. For the CDR3, the DNA is TGTGCCAGCAGCTTACCCGGGACTAGCGCCCATACGCAGTATTTT. As protein: CASSLPGTSAHTQYF.

V is TRBV18 and J is TRBJ2-4, with a weak D call TRBD1 (5 bases). The germline V gene encodes CDR1 KGHSH and CDR2 LQKENI. Trimming pared 2 bases from V and 0 bases from J, leaving 11 bases between. The CDR3 is 16 amino acids. CDR3 loop: CASSPDSPLAKNIQYF. DNA of the CDR3: TGTGCCAGCTCACCAGACAGTCCTTTAGCCAAAAACATTCAGTACTTC. The full variable domain, in which reference TRBV18 and TRBJ2-4 provide the parts outside the CDR3, is NAGVMQNPRHLVRRRGQEARLRCSPMKGHSHVYWYRQLPEEGLKFMVYLQKENIIDESGMPKERFSAEFPKEGPSILRIQQVVRGDSAAYFCASSPDSPLAKNIQYFGAGTRLSVL.

This clonotype has at least ten counts. CDR3 amino acids: CASRSDGSSYNEQFF. The CDR3 bases are TGTGCCAGCAGGTCTGACGGGAGCTCCTACAATGAGCAGTTCTTC. The chain carries TRBV7-2 and TRBJ2-1; possibly TRBD2 for D (6 bases). Germline CDR1 and CDR2: SGHTA and FQGNSA. The V end lost 6 bases, the J end lost 0 bases, and 12 bases lay between the germline ends. CDR3 length: 15 residues.

V and J are TRBV6-1 and TRBJ2-1, with 8 bases fitting TRBD1. The germline V gene has CDR1 MNHNS and CDR2 SASEGT. V shed 11 bases and J 1 base; nucleotides not matched to a gene: 10. CDR3 length equals 15 residues. The CDR3 region has the DNA TGTGCCTTCGGACCGGGGGACAGGTCCTACAATGAGCAGTTCTTC. This encodes CAFGPGDRSYNEQFF.

The rearrangement joins TRBV10-3 to TRBJ1-3; D gene unclear. Germline V gives CDR1 ENHRY, CDR2 SYGVKD. The CDR3 loop spans 14 amino acids. The V gene lost 6 bases and the J gene lost 4 bases, with 13 bases spanning the gap. The CDR3: CAIRSGLEGNTIYF. CDR3 bases: TGTGCCATCAGGAGCGGACTAGAAGGAAACACCATATATTTT.

The chain recombines TRBV27 with TRBJ1-5; D not certain. The CDR3 covers 16 residues. Deletions cut 2 bases from V and 0 bases from J, with 11 bases between. Germline V lookup: CDR1 MNHEY, CDR2 SMNVEV (reference sequence). The CDR3 DNA sequence: TGTGCCAGCAGTTTAACGGGAGTCCTTAGCAATCAGCCCCAGCATTTT. This codes for CASSLTGVLSNQPQHF.